The 19 T cell receptor beta chains presented below share a single source sample, sequenced in a study of control samples from healthy donors and cancer patients. TCRdb's copy holds only in-frame clones and misses some; the assay was immunoSEQ multiplex PCR. The data show approximately 94,000 clones, 86% seen once. Sequenced sample: blood. The receptors derive from a woman aged 45 to 65 in good health.

This clone appeared once. Written as DNA, the CDR3 is TGTGCCAGCAGGTGGGGCCGGGATGGTGAAAAACTGTTTTTT. Its protein is CASRWGRDGEKLFF. J is TRBJ1-4 and V is TRBV6-6, with a weak D call TRBD1 (5 bases). This CDR3 has 14 amino acids. Looked up from germline, CDR1 is MNHNY and CDR2 is SVGAGI (reference sequence). V was trimmed by 6 bases and J by 7 bases, leaving 15 bases between them.

The rearrangement joins TRBV4-1 to TRBJ2-1; D is unclear. The germline V gene encodes CDR1 MGHRA and CDR2 YSYEKL. V lost 3 bases and J 2 bases, leaving 14 bases between the germline ends. CDR3 size: 16 residues. The CDR3 nucleotides are TGCGCCAGCAGCCACGAAGGGATAGGGACCTACAATGAGCAGTTCTTC. Translated, it gives CASSHEGIGTYNEQFF.

The table lists this clone with a count of one. The J gene is TRBJ1-4, the V gene TRBV19, with D possibly TRBD1 on 5 matching bases. Germline assignment: CDR1 LNHDA and CDR2 SQIVND (reference sequence). The CDR3 consists of 17 residues. Trimming cost V 4 bases and J 5 bases, with 20 bases left between them. The CDR3 reads CASSTSGWGIRNEKLFF. CDR3 nucleotide sequence: TGTGCCAGTAGTACCTCCGGGTGGGGGATAAGGAATGAAAAACTGTTTTTT.

The V and J genes are TRBV7-2 and TRBJ2-1, with 8 bases identical to TRBD2. V shed 5 bases and J 8 bases; nucleotides not matched to a gene: 5. There are 13 residues in the CDR3. Germline-derived CDR1 and CDR2 are SGHTA and FQGNSA. CDR3 sequence reads: CASSRKAGDEQFF. The CDR3 nucleotides read TGTGCCAGCAGCAGAAAAGCGGGAGATGAGCAGTTCTTC.

A note on this clone: It is likely a read error, because the conserved phenylalanine at the end of the CDR3 is missing. No DNA is shown, since the ends of the CDR3 on it are uncertain; the CDR3 is the one TCRdb lists. The V call is TRBV6-2 or TRBV6-3, the J call TRBJ2-7; TRBD2 was called by the table and not checked on the DNA. The CDR3 length equals 12 residues, ends included. Germline CDR1 reads MNHEY; CDR2 reads SVGEGT. CDR3 sequence: CASSPGTSGPTL.

The chain employs TRBV7-2 and TRBJ2-1; either TRBD1 or TRBD2 may supply D (6 bases each). CDR1 SGHTA and CDR2 FQGNSA come from the germline V gene. Trimming took off 5 bases at V and 2 bases at J, with 16 bases between the two ends. This CDR3 has 16 amino acids. This chain's CDR3 is CASSLRWRDTYNEQFF. CDR3 coding DNA: TGTGCCAGCAGCCTACGCTGGCGGGACACCTACAATGAGCAGTTCTTC.

V is TRBV5-6 and J is TRBJ2-2; 9 nucleotides line up with TRBD2. This CDR3 has 17 amino acids. Trimming at V came to 3 bases and at J to 5 bases, leaving 11 bases not matched to a gene. Germline lookup yields CDR1 SGHDT and CDR2 YYEEEE. The CDR3 protein is CASSSALAGPYTGELFF. In DNA form, the CDR3 reads TGTGCCAGCAGCTCCGCCCTAGCGGGACCATATACCGGGGAGCTGTTTTTT. The variable domain in full, completed from reference TRBV5-6 and TRBJ2-2, reads DAGVTQSPTHLIKTRGQQVTLRCSPKSGHDTVSWYQQALGQGPQFIFQYYEEEERQRGNFPDRFSGHQFPNYSSELNVNALLLGDSALYLCASSSALAGPYTGELFFGEGSRLTVL.

The chain employs TRBV12-3 or TRBV12-4 and TRBJ1-2; D is unclear. V lost 6 bases to trimming and J lost 6 bases, with 8 bases between them. This CDR3 contains 11 residues. The CDR3 DNA follows: TGTGCCAGCAGCCCCGCCCATGGCTACACCTTC. Protein sequence: CASSPAHGYTF.

This clone was seen a handful of times. This chain links TRBV6-2 or TRBV6-3 with TRBJ2-1; 7 bases are a match to TRBD2. Germline V gene data show CDR1 as MNHEY and CDR2 as SVGEGT. V trimming: 2 bases; J trimming: 12 bases; junction bases outside the gene matches: 10. CDR3 length equals 14 residues. CDR3 sequence reads: CASSYTRLAESQFF. The CDR3 region has the DNA TGTGCCAGCAGTTACACAAGACTAGCCGAGTCGCAGTTCTTC.

V gene TRBV5-4 combines with J gene TRBJ2-5, with a weak D call TRBD1 (7 bases). Looked up from germline, CDR1 is SGHNT and CDR2 is YYREEE (reference sequence). CDR3 length: 15 amino acids. With 0 bases removed from V and 5 bases from J, the gap between germline ends came to 14 bases. The CDR3 sequence is CASSLEGAAGETQYF. The CDR3, as DNA: TGTGCCAGCAGCTTGGAGGGGGCGGCGGGGGAGACCCAGTACTTC.

This chain uses TRBV7-2 with TRBJ1-3; weak D call: TRBD1 (6 bases). This CDR3 has 16 residues. V lost 5 bases to trimming and J lost 2 bases, with 16 bases between them. The germline gives CDR1 SGHTA, CDR2 FQGNSA. The CDR3 DNA follows: TGTGCCAGCAGCGCGGAACAGGGACTCACTGGAAACACCATATATTTT. Translation: CASSAEQGLTGNTIYF.

The chain recombines TRBV15 with TRBJ1-5; weak D call: TRBD1 (6 bases). V was pared by 6 bases and J by 5 bases, with 11 bases between. CDR1 and CDR2 (germline): LNHNV, YYDKDF (reference sequence). The CDR3 loop spans 13 amino acids. DNA of the CDR3: TGTGCCACCAGAAGGGACACTTATCAGCCCCAGCATTTT. Translating it yields CATRRDTYQPQHF. Variable domain in full (rest from reference TRBV15 and TRBJ1-5): DAMVIQNPRYQVTQFGKPVTLSCSQTLNHNVMYWYQQKSSQAPKLLFHYYDKDFNNEADTPDNFQSRRPNTSFCFLDIRSPGLGDTAMYLCATRRDTYQPQHFGDGTRLSIL.

The chain employs TRBV11-3 and TRBJ2-7; the match to TRBD2 covers 10 bases. The junction had 17 bases not matched to a gene; V was cut back by 2 bases and J by 7 bases. The CDR3 totals 18 residues. Germline CDR1 reads SGHNT; CDR2 reads YENEEA. CDR3 coding DNA: TGTGCCAGCAGCTTATTGGTAGCGGGAGGCCCCACGAGAAGAGAGCAGTACTTC. Translating gives CASSLLVAGGPTRREQYF.

The chain employs TRBV7-2 and TRBJ2-7, with D possibly matching TRBD2 (7 bases). The germline gives CDR1 SGHTA, CDR2 FQGNSA. V gave up 3 bases and J gave up 3 bases, with 15 bases separating them. The CDR3 contains 15 residues. The CDR3 spells CASSFGGLSSYEQYF. The CDR3 DNA sequence: TGTGCCAGCAGCTTCGGGGGGCTTTCTAGCTACGAGCAGTACTTC.

The chain employs TRBV7-2 and TRBJ2-3; tentative D call: TRBD1 (6 bases). Germline V gene lookup returns CDR1 SGHTA and CDR2 FQGNSA. The CDR3 is 13 amino acids. Deletions cut 6 bases from V and 0 bases from J, with 7 bases between. CDR3 residues: CASSGGSTDTQYF. DNA of the CDR3: TGTGCCAGCAGTGGGGGCAGCACAGATACGCAGTATTTT.

The rearrangement uses TRBV7-9 and TRBJ1-1; TRBD1 is a possible D gene (5 bases). This CDR3 comprises 13 residues. Germline assignment: CDR1 SEHNR and CDR2 FQNEAQ (reference sequence). Trimming pared 4 bases from V and 1 base from J, leaving 7 bases between. In DNA, the CDR3 is TGTGCCAGCAGCTCGGGGGGGAACACTGAAGCTTTCTTT. Translated, it gives CASSSGGNTEAFF.

The chain carries TRBV6-5 and TRBJ2-7; tentatively, D is TRBD1 (6 bases). Germline V lookup: CDR1 MNHEY, CDR2 SVGAGI. V lost 6 bases and J lost 7, with 19 bases in between. The CDR3 consists of 14 residues. The CDR3 sequence: CASSVERGTGEQYF. The CDR3 DNA reads as TGTGCCAGCAGCGTCGAAAGGGGGACGGGGGAGCAGTACTTC.

This rearrangement joins TRBV7-3 to TRBJ1-1; D possibly corresponds to TRBD1 (5 bases). The V gene's germline CDR1 is SGHTA and CDR2 FQGTGA. The CDR3 spans 13 residues. V lost 5 bases and J lost 8, with 15 bases in between. CDR3 region: CASSPTGTVEAFF. The CDR3 nucleotides read TGTGCCAGCAGCCCAACCGGGACCGTAGAAGCTTTCTTT.

V usage is TRBV7-2 and J usage is TRBJ1-2, with 8 bases lining up with TRBD1. J lost 2 bases, V lost 1 base, and 3 bases had no gene match. Per the germline V gene, CDR1 is SGHTA and CDR2 is FQGNSA. The CDR3 is 15 residues long. The CDR3 DNA is TGTGCCAGCAGCTTAGAGAGGACAGGGAACTATGGCTACACCTTC. Its translation is CASSLERTGNYGYTF.